This T cell receptor beta chain stems from a study of blood T cell repertoires in COVID-19. Study information: Collection of acute and convalescent COVID-19 samples took place in the United States, Italy and Spain. The analysed material was cDNA or gDNA that came from T cells, B-cell-depleted T cells, or PBMCs.

Authors' analysis steps: Amplification with reference gene primers provided the estimates of nucleated cell counts. Assay used: immunoSEQ multiplex PCR; TCRdb lists only in-frame clones, some missing. D and trimming were read from the DNA, whereas the V and J calls and clone size are those reported in that table. The table has tens of thousands of clones, 82% seen once. Trimming removed 6 bases from V and 8 bases from J; junction bases left unmatched: 2. The CDR3 consists of 14 residues. CDR1 and CDR2 (germline): MNHEY, SMNVEV (reference sequence). The V and J genes are TRBV27 and TRBJ2-1; 15 bases map to TRBD2. This TCR was recovered from an older woman with acute or convalescent COVID-19. Sequenced material: peripheral blood. The CDR3 region is CASRGLAGGYEQFF. The CDR3 DNA sequence: TGTGCCAGCAGGGGACTAGCGGGGGGCTATGAGCAGTTCTTC.